What follows is one T cell receptor beta chain and its context. Data came from immunoSEQ multiplex PCR; TCRdb stores just in-frame clones and leaves some out. The sample has around 76,000 clones, approximately 98% seen once. The CDR3 extends over 14 amino acids. The V and J ends lost 7 bases and 4 bases, in that order; junction bases with no gene match: 5. CDR1 is MNHEY and CDR2 is SVGAGI in the germline V gene. This sample was included in a study of technical replicates of blood from a handful of donors. The origin of this receptor is a human donor in good health. Sequenced input: T cells isolated from PBMCs. The rearrangement uses TRBV6-5 and TRBJ2-3, with 10 bases fitting TRBD2. The CDR3 protein is CASTQREGADTQYF. DNA of the CDR3: TGTGCCAGCACCCAGCGGGAGGGGGCAGATACGCAGTATTTT.